A selection of T cell receptor beta chains follows, all from one sample in a study of blood T cell repertoires in COVID-19. Libraries were prepared by immunoSEQ multiplex PCR; TCRdb keeps only in-frame clonotypes and omits some of them. The sample yields under 250,000 clones, roughly four fifths seen once. Sample: PBMCs or T cells enriched from blood (not recorded which). The source is a woman aged 55-75 years who had recovered from COVID-19. Each CDR3 is given with its conserved first and last residue. A D gene is named only where the DNA matches it firmly. Only some rows state a clone size, as once, few, many or a class for expanded clones.

CDR3nt | CDR3aa | v_gene | abundance | d_gene | j_gene
TGTGCCAGCTCACCAGGGACTACAGTTCAGGGTACGCAGTATTTT | CASSPGTTVQGTQYF | TRBV18 | NA | TRBD2 | TRBJ2-3
TGTGCCAGTCTCCCGTCTACAGGACAGGGTGGCGGCTACACCTTC | CASLPSTGQGGGYTF | TRBV19 | once | TRBD1 | TRBJ1-2
TGTGCCACTTCAGTTGACAGGGAAGACTACGAGCAGTACTTC | CATSVDREDYEQYF | TRBV24-1 | NA | TRBD1 | TRBJ2-7
TGCGCCAGCAGCTTGGCTCTACCCCAAGAGACCCAGTACTTC | CASSLALPQETQYF | TRBV5-1 | NA | NA | TRBJ2-5
TGTGCCAGCAGCGGGGCCGTCAGCCTCTATGGCTACACCTTC | CASSGAVSLYGYTF | TRBV7-3 | NA | NA | TRBJ1-2
TGTGCCAGCAGCTTAGCTATGGACAGGGGAAATTCACCCCTCCACTTT | CASSLAMDRGNSPLHF | TRBV7-8 | many | TRBD1 | TRBJ1-6
TGTGCCAGCACGATAGATCCCGGGACAGACTATGAGCAGTTCTTC | CASTIDPGTDYEQFF | TRBV6-5 | NA | TRBD1 | TRBJ2-1
TGTGCCATCAGTGAGTCGGGAGGGAGGGGCACCGGGGAGCTGTTTTTT | CAISESGGRGTGELFF | TRBV10-3 | NA | TRBD2 | TRBJ2-2
TGTGCCAGCAGCTTATACAGTGATGGCCAGCCCCAGCATTTT | CASSLYSDGQPQHF | TRBV5-5 | NA | NA | TRBJ1-5
TGTGCCAGCAGTTTAGACAGCAATGAAGCTTTCTTT | CASSLDSNEAFF | TRBV12-3/TRBV12-4 | NA | NA | TRBJ1-1
TGTGCCAGCATAGAGTTTTCGGGAGACCAGTACTTC | CASIEFSGDQYF | TRBV2 | NA | NA | TRBJ2-5
TGTGCCAGCAGCCAAGTTAGGGGAAAGGGGGCTAGATCCTACGAGCAGTACTTC | CASSQVRGKGARSYEQYF | TRBV14 | NA | TRBD1 | TRBJ2-7
TGCGCCAGCAGCTGGGCAGGGCTTTCTGACTATGGCTACACCTTC | CASSWAGLSDYGYTF | TRBV5-1 | NA | NA | TRBJ1-2
TGTGCCAGCAGTGAAATAACAGGGGGCCATCAGCCCCAGCATTTT | CASSEITGGHQPQHF | TRBV6-1 | few | TRBD1 | TRBJ1-5
TGCAGCGCCAAGGGGGGACAGGGGTTAGGGTACGAGCAGTACTTC | CSAKGGQGLGYEQYF | TRBV29-1 | few | TRBD1 | TRBJ2-7
TGTGCCAGCAGCCTTCGCAGGGGTACCAAAATTAGCTCTGGAAACACCATATATTTT | CASSLRRGTKISSGNTIYF | TRBV21-1 | NA | NA | TRBJ1-3
TGTGCCACCCAGCAGGGCGCCGGAGATACGCAGTATTTT | CATQQGAGDTQYF | TRBV27 | NA | NA | TRBJ2-3
TGCGCCAGCAGCCAGGCTTGGTTTAGCAATCAGCCCCAGCATTTT | CASSQAWFSNQPQHF | TRBV4-3 | NA | NA | TRBJ1-5
TGCGCCAGCAGCCGCCCGGCAGGGGCTACTGGAAACACCATATATTTT | CASSRPAGATGNTIYF | TRBV4-1 | NA | NA | TRBJ1-3
TGTGCCAGCAGCCAAGAAGGGGTGGAGACCCAGTACTTC | CASSQEGVETQYF | TRBV3-1/TRBV3-2 | NA | NA | TRBJ2-5
TGCGCCAGCAGCTTACCGACAGGGTCAATTCTCAATGAGCAGTTCTTC | CASSLPTGSILNEQFF | TRBV5-1 | NA | TRBD1 | TRBJ2-1
TGTGCCAGCAGCGCAGTTACCCGCTACAATGAGCAGTTCTTC | CASSAVTRYNEQFF | TRBV9 | NA | NA | TRBJ2-1
TGTGCCAGCAGCTTAGTTGCGGGCACAGATACGCAGTATTTT | CASSLVAGTDTQYF | TRBV7-2 | NA | NA | TRBJ2-3
TGTGCCAGCAGTTCGCCCCGTCGGGATGCTGAAGCTTTCTTT | CASSSPRRDAEAFF | TRBV6-5 | once | NA | TRBJ1-1
TGTGCCAGCAGTCCCTGGCGGGACAGGGTGTACGAGCAGTACTTC | CASSPWRDRVYEQYF | TRBV28 | NA | TRBD1 | TRBJ2-7
TGTGCCAGCAGCCTTGGGCCCGTGCCTGAGCAGTTCTTC | CASSLGPVPEQFF | TRBV14 | NA | NA | TRBJ2-1